These T cell receptor beta chains were read from a single sample in a study of blood T cells in healthy people across ages. Via MiXCR, TCRdb re-called the 5' RACE reads, giving one row per CDR3 protein. The sample lists some 800,000 distinct CDR3 sequences; under 55% were seen once. The source material was blood. These receptors were collected from a man aged 55 to 69 in good health. Both conserved end residues are part of each CDR3. D genes are given only for firm matches. A clone size is listed for some rows: how often the clone was seen (once, few, many), or a class if it is expanded.

CDR3 protein: CASSFTSGLSSGELFF
CDR3 DNA: TGTGCCAGCAGCTTTACTAGCGGTCTTAGTTCGGGGGAGCTGTTTTTT
V gene: TRBV7-2
J gene: TRBJ2-2
D gene: TRBD2
clone size: once

CDR3 protein: CASRVPGLGEQYF
CDR3 DNA: TGTGCCAGCAGGGTCCCAGGGCTGGGCGAGCAGTACTTC
V gene: TRBV2
J gene: TRBJ2-7
D gene: -
clone size: -

CDR3 protein: CASSLAGGRGEQFF
CDR3 DNA: TGCGCCAGCAGCCTAGCGGGGGGGCGAGGTGAGCAGTTCTTC
V gene: TRBV5-1
J gene: TRBJ2-1
D gene: TRBD2
clone size: -

CDR3 protein: CASLLSGANVPTF
CDR3 DNA: TGTGCCAGCTTACTCTCTGGGGCCAACGTCCCGACTTTC
V gene: TRBV12-3/TRBV12-4
J gene: TRBJ2-6
D gene: -
clone size: -

CDR3 protein: CASSQKGSTDTQYF
CDR3 DNA: TGTGCCAGCAGCCAAAAGGGGAGCACAGATACGCAGTATTTT
V gene: TRBV14
J gene: TRBJ2-3
D gene: -
clone size: -

CDR3 protein: CASSKGQSQETQYF
CDR3 DNA: TGTGCCAGCAGCAAGGGACAGTCTCAAGAGACCCAGTACTTC
V gene: TRBV12-3/TRBV12-4
J gene: TRBJ2-5
D gene: TRBD1
clone size: many

CDR3 protein: CASSFSTYPPLHF
CDR3 DNA: TGTGCCAGCAGCTTCTCCACGTATCCACCCCTCCACTTT
V gene: TRBV7-2
J gene: TRBJ1-6
D gene: -
clone size: many

CDR3 protein: CASSSPRGRGVYGANVLTF
CDR3 DNA: TGTGCCAGCAGCTCCCCCAGGGGGCGCGGGGTATATGGGGCCAACGTCCTGACTTTC
V gene: TRBV9
J gene: TRBJ2-6
D gene: TRBD1
clone size: -

CDR3 protein: CSARDQGVYYQPQHF
CDR3 DNA: TGCAGTGCTAGAGACCAAGGAGTGTACTATCAGCCCCAGCATTTT
V gene: TRBV20-1
J gene: TRBJ1-5
D gene: -
clone size: -

CDR3 protein: CSAPRGGASSYNEQFF
CDR3 DNA: TGCAGTGCCCCGAGGGGGGGGGCGAGCTCCTACAATGAGCAGTTCTTC
V gene: TRBV20-1
J gene: TRBJ2-1
D gene: -
clone size: few

CDR3 protein: CASSQGADRVIPYEQYF
CDR3 DNA: TGTGCCAGCAGCCAGGGGGCGGACAGGGTCATACCCTACGAGCAGTACTTC
V gene: TRBV7-9
J gene: TRBJ2-7
D gene: TRBD1
clone size: few

CDR3 protein: CAWNPASTDTQYF
CDR3 DNA: TGTGCCTGGAATCCCGCCAGCACAGATACGCAGTATTTT
V gene: TRBV30
J gene: TRBJ2-3
D gene: -
clone size: -

CDR3 protein: CASSRGGLAMDTQYF
CDR3 DNA: TGTGCCAGCAGCCGGGGGGGACTAGCGATGGATACGCAGTATTTT
V gene: TRBV5-6
J gene: TRBJ2-3
D gene: TRBD2
clone size: -

CDR3 protein: CASSQSRWGGRETQYF
CDR3 DNA: TGTGCCAGCAGCCAGAGTCGGTGGGGGGGCCGAGAGACCCAGTACTTC
V gene: TRBV7-2
J gene: TRBJ2-5
D gene: -
clone size: -